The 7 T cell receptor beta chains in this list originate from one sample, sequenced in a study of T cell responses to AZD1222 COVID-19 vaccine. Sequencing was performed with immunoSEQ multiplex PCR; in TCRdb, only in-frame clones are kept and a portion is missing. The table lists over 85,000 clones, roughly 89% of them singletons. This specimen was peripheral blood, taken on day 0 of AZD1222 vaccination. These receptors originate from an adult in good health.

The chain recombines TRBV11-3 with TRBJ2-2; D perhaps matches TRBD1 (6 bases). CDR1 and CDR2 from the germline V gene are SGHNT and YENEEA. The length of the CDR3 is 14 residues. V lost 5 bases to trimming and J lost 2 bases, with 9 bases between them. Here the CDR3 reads CASSPGQNTGELFF. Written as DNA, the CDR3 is TGTGCCAGCAGCCCGGGACAAAACACCGGGGAGCTGTTTTTT.

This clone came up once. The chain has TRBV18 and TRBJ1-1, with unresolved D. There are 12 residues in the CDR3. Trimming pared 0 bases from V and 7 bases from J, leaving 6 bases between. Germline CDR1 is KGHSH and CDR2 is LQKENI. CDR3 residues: CASSPPVGEAFF. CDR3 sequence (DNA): TGTGCCAGCTCACCACCGGTCGGTGAAGCTTTCTTT.

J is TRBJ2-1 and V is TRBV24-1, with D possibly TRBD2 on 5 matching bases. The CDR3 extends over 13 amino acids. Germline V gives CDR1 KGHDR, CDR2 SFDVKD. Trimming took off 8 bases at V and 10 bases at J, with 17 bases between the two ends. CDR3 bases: TGTGCCACCACCGATCGAGGGTCCTTGGAGCAGTTCTTC. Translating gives CATTDRGSLEQFF.

The chain's CDR3 is CASSVAGTGQSYEQYF. CDR3 DNA sequence: TGTGCCAGCAGCGTAGCTGGAACAGGGCAATCCTACGAGCAGTACTTC. The chain links TRBV9 to TRBJ2-7, with a tentative D call TRBD1 (6 bases). CDR1 SGDLS and CDR2 YYNGEE come from the germline V gene. CDR3 size: 16 residues. V shed 0 bases and J shed 1 base, with 14 bases lying between them.

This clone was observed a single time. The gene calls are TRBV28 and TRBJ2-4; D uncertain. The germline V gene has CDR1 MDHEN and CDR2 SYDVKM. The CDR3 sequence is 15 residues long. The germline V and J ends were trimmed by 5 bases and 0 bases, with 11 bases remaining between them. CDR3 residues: CASSPGWLAKNIQYF. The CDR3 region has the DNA TGTGCCAGCAGTCCCGGGTGGCTAGCCAAAAACATTCAGTACTTC.

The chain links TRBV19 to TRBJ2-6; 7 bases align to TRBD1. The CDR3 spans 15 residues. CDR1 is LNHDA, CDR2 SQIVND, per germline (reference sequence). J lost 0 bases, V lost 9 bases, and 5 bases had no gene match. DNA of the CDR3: TGTGCCAGCCGGACAGGCCCCTCTGGGGCCAACGTCCTGACTTTC. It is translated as CASRTGPSGANVLTF.

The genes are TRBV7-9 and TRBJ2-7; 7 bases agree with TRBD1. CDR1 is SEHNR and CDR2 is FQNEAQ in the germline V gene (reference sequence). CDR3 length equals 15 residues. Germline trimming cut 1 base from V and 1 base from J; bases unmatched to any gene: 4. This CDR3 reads CASSLGGGSSYEQYF. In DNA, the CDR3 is TGTGCCAGCAGCTTAGGAGGGGGCAGTTCCTACGAGCAGTACTTC.